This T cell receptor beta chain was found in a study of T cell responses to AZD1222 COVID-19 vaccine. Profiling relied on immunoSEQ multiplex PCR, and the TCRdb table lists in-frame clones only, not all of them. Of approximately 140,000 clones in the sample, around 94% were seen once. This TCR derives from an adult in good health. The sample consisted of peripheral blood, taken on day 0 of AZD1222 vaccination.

The CDR3 DNA reads as TGCGCCAGCAGGGGAGGCGGGACAGTGAACACCGGGGAGCTGTTTTTT. It translates to CASRGGGTVNTGELFF. The chain combines TRBV4-3 with TRBJ2-2, with D possibly TRBD1 on 7 matching bases. Trimming cost V 6 bases and J 1 base, with 15 bases left between them. CDR1 LGHNA and CDR2 YSLEER come from the germline V gene. The CDR3 loop spans 16 amino acids.